This entry features one T cell receptor beta chain sequence. Authors' processing steps: Quantification of nucleated cells was approximated via reference gene primer amplification. The repertoire was sequenced with immunoSEQ multiplex PCR; TCRdb's copy has only in-frame clones and lacks some. The V and J calls and clone size come from that table; D and trimming were worked out from the DNA. The sample gives about 72,000 clones, around 90% of which show up once; under 8.5% is in the top ten. The data derive from a study of blood T cell repertoires in COVID-19. Across the study: Whether acute or convalescent, the COVID-19 samples came from the United States, Italy and Spain. The analysed material was cDNA or gDNA that came from T cells, B-cell-depleted T cells, or PBMCs.

Trimming took 6 bases from V and 4 from J, leaving 9 bases between them. The V gene's germline CDR1 is MNHEY and CDR2 SVGEGT. The CDR3 is 12 residues long. The source of this sequence is a human donor in a cohort sampled during active COVID-19. The V gene is TRBV6-2 or TRBV6-3, the J gene TRBJ1-1, with D perhaps TRBD1 (5 bases). The sequenced sample consisted of peripheral blood. CDR3 loop: CASSNQGTEAFF. Written as DNA, the CDR3 is TGTGCCAGCAGCAATCAGGGCACTGAAGCTTTCTTT.